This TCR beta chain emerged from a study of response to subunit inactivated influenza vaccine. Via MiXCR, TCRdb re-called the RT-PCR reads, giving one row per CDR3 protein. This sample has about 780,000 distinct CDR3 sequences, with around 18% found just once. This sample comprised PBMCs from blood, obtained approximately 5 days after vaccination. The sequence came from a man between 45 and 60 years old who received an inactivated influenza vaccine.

The CDR3 loop reads CASSLSMRQGLYEQYF. The CDR3 DNA is TGTGCCAGCAGCTTAAGTATGCGACAGGGGCTATACGAGCAGTACTTC. This chain connects TRBV7-6 to TRBJ2-7; 8 bases map to TRBD1. This CDR3 spans 16 amino acids. The V and J ends lost 2 bases and 4 bases, in that order; junction bases with no gene match: 10. CDR1 is SGHVS, CDR2 FNYEAQ, per germline.